This T cell receptor beta chain was recovered during a study of cytomegalovirus exposure and HLA in healthy donors. Study-wide findings and caveats: Sequencing probably produced one cluster of sequence variants that were highly shared. Previous analysis showed most TCR beta V segments were productive about 87% or about 30% of the time.

To note about this clone: Its antigen is unknown.

CDR1 is SGHRS and CDR2 is YFSETQ in the germline V gene. The CDR3 runs to 14 residues. The ends lost 6 bases at V and 8 bases at J; junction bases unmatched: 9. Both 60 Vbeta primers and 13 Jbeta primers went into the PCR. TCRdb's table, derived via immunoSEQ multiplex PCR, lists solely in-frame clones and lacks some. The data hold about 150,000 clones, with about four fifths observed a single time. V gene TRBV5-1 combines with J gene TRBJ2-3, with TRBD2 matching over 10 bases. Sequencing used PBMCs. The receptor was derived from a man between 45 and 60 years old in good health and CMV-seropositive. CDR3 in DNA: TGCGCCAGCACCAGCGGGAGGGCCCAAGGTACGCAGTATTTT. As protein: CASTSGRAQGTQYF.